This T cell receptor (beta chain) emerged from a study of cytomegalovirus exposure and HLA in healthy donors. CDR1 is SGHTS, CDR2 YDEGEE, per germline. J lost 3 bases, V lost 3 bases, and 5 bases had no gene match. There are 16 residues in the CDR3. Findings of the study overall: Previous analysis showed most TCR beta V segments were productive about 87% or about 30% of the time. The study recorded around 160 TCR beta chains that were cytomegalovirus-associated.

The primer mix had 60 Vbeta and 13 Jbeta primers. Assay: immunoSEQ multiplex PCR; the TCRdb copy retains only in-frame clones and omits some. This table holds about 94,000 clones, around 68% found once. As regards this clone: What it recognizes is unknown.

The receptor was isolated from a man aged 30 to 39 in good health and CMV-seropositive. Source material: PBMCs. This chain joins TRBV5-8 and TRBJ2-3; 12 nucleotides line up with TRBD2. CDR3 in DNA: TGTGCCAGCAGCTGGGCGACTAGCGGGAGAACAGATACGCAGTATTTT. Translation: CASSWATSGRTDTQYF.